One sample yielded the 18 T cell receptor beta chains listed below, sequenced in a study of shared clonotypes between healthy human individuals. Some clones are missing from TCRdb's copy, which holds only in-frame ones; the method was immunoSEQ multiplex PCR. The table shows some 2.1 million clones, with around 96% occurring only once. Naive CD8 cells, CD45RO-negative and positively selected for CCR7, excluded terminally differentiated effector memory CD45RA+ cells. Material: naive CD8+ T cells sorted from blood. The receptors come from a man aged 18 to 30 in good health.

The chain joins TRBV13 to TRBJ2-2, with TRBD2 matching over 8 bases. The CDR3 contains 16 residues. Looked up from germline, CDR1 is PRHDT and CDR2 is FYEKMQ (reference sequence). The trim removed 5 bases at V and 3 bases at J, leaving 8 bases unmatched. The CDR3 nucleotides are TGTGCCAGCAGCCCCCCTACAGCGGGGGACACCGGGGAGCTGTTTTTT. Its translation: CASSPPTAGDTGELFF.

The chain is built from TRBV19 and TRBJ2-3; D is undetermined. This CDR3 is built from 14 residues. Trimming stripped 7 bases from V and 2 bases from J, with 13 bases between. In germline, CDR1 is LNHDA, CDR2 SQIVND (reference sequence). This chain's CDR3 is CASKVSWHTDTQYF. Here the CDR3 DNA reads TGTGCCAGTAAAGTTTCGTGGCACACAGATACGCAGTATTTT.

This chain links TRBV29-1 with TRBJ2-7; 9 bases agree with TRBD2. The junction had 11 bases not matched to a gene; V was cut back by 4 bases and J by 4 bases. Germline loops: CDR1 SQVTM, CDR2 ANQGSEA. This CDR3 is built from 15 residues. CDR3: CSVVWREGSLYEQYF. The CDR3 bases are TGCAGCGTTGTTTGGCGGGAGGGCTCCTTATACGAGCAGTACTTC.

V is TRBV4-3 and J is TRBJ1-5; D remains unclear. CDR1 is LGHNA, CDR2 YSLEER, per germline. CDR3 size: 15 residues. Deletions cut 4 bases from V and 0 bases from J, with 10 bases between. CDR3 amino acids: CASSRLYTSNQPQHF. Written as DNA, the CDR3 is TGCGCCAGCAGCCGCCTATACACTAGCAATCAGCCCCAGCATTTT.

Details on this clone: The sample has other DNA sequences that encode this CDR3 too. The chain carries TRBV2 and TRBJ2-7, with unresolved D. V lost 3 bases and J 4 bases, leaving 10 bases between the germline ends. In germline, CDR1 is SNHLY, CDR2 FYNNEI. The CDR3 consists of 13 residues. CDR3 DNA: TGTGCCAGCAGTGAGGGCTTTAATTACGAGCAGTACTTC. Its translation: CASSEGFNYEQYF.

Here the CDR3 DNA reads TGTGCCAGCAGTGTAGGGACAGGTTCCTACGAGCAGTACTTC. Translating gives CASSVGTGSYEQYF. The chain has TRBV6-1 and TRBJ2-7; 8 bases are a match to TRBD1. Germline V lookup: CDR1 MNHNS, CDR2 SASEGT. The J segment lost 1 base and the V segment lost 4 bases, leaving 3 bases of the junction unmatched. CDR3 size: 14 residues.

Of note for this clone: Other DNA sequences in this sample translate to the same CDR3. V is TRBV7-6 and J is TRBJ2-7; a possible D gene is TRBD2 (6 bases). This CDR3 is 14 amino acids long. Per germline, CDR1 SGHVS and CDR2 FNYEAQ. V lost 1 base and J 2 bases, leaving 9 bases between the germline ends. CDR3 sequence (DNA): TGTGCCAGCAGCTTAGGAGGGACTGCCTACGAGCAGTACTTC. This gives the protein CASSLGGTAYEQYF. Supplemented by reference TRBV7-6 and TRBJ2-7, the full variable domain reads GAGVSQSPRYKVTKRGQDVALRCDPISGHVSLYWYRQALGQGPEFLTYFNYEAQQDKSGLPNDRFSAERPEGSISTLTIQRTEQRDSAMYRCASSLGGTAYEQYFGPGTRLTVT.

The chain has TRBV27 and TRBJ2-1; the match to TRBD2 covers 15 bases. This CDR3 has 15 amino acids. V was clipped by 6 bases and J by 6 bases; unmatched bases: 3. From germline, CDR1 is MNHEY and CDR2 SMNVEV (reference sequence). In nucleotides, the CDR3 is TGTGCCAGCAGAAGGACTAGCGGGGGGGCCAATGAGCAGTTCTTC. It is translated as CASRRTSGGANEQFF.

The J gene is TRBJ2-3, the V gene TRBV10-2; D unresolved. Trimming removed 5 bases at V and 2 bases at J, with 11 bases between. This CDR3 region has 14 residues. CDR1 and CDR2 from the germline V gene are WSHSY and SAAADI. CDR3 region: CASSLMAPTDTQYF. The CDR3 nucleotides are TGCGCCAGCAGTCTCATGGCCCCCACAGATACGCAGTATTTT.

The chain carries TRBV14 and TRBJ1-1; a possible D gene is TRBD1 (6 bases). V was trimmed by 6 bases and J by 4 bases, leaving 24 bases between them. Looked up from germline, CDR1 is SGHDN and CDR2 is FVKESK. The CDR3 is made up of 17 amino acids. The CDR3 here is CASSNPGRGLLGTEAFF. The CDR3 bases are TGTGCCAGCAGTAACCCGGGACGGGGGCTTTTGGGCACTGAAGCTTTCTTT.

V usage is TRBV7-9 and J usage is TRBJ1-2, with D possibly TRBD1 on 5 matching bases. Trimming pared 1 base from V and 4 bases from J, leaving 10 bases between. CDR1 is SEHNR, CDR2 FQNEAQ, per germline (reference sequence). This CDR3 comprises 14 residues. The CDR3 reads CASSLVGESYGYTF. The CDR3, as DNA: TGTGCCAGCAGCTTAGTGGGGGAAAGCTATGGCTACACCTTC.

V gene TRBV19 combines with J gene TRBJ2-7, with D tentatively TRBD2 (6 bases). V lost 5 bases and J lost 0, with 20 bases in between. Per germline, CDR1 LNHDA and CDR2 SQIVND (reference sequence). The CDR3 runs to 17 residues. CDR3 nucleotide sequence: TGTGCCAGTAGTCGGGGACTGGAAGGATCATACTCCTACGAGCAGTACTTC. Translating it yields CASSRGLEGSYSYEQYF. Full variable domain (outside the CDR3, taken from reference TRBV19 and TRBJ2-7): DGGITQSPKYLFRKEGQNVTLSCEQNLNHDAMYWYRQDPGQGLRLIYYSQIVNDFQKGDIAEGYSVSREKKESFPLTVTSAQKNPTAFYLCASSRGLEGSYSYEQYFGPGTRLTVT.

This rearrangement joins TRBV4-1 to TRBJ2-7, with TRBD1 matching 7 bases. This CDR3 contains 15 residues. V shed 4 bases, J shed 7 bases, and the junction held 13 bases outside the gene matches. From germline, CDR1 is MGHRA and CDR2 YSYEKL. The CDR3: CASSLGTATLTEQYF. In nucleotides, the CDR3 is TGCGCCAGCAGCCTCGGGACAGCGACCCTGACAGAGCAGTACTTC.

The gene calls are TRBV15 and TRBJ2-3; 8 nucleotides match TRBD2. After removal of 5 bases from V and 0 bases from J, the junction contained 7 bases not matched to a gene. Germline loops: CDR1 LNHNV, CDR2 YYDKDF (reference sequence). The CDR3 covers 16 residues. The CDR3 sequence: CATSPGLETSTDTQYF. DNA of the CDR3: TGTGCCACCAGCCCGGGACTAGAGACTAGCACAGATACGCAGTATTTT.

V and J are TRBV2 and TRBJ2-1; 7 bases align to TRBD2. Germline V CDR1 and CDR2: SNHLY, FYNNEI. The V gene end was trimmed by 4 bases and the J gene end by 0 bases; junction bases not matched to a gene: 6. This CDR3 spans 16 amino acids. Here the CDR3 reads CASSVPGLISYNEQFF. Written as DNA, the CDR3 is TGTGCCAGCAGTGTCCCGGGACTAATCTCCTACAATGAGCAGTTCTTC.

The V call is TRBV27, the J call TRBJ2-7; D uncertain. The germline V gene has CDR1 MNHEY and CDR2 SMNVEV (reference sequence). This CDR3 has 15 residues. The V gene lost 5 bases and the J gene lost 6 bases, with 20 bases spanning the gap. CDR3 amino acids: CASSPLGAAPSEQYF. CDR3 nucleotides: TGTGCCAGCAGTCCCTTGGGTGCGGCCCCCTCCGAGCAGTACTTC.

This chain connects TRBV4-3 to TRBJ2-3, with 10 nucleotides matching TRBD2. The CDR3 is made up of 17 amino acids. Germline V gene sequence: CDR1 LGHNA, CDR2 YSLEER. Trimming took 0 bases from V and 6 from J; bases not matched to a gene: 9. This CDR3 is CASSQDLASGSWDTQYF. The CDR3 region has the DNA TGCGCCAGCAGCCAAGATTTGGCTAGCGGGAGTTGGGATACGCAGTATTTT.

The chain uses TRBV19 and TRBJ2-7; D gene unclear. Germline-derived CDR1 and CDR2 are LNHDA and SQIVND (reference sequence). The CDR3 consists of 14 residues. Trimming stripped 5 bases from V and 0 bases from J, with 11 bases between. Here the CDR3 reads CASSAFESSYEQYF. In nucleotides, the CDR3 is TGTGCCAGTAGTGCCTTTGAGAGCTCCTACGAGCAGTACTTC.